These 10 T cell receptor beta chains were sequenced from one sample in a study of blood T cell repertoires in COVID-19. Produced via immunoSEQ multiplex PCR; TCRdb's table is partial and in-frame only. The sample yields around 260,000 clones, approximately 93% seen once. Sequencing input: peripheral blood. These receptor sequences come from a woman aged 25 to 39 with COVID-19, enrolled during active disease.

The J gene is TRBJ1-2, the V gene TRBV30; unclear D gene. Germline V CDR1 and CDR2: GTSNPN, SVGIG (reference sequence). The V end lost 2 bases, the J end lost 8 bases, and 15 bases lay between the germline ends. CDR3 length equals 13 residues. The CDR3 DNA reads TGTGCCTGGAGTAGACCCGGGGTCGGAGGCTACACCTTC. Translated: CAWSRPGVGGYTF.

This sequence joins TRBV25-1 and TRBJ1-2, with TRBD1 as a possible D gene (6 bases). The CDR3 loop spans 14 amino acids. Germline lookup yields CDR1 MGHDK and CDR2 SYGVNS. V was trimmed by 6 bases and J by 6 bases, leaving 17 bases between them. The CDR3 DNA follows: TGTGCCAGCAGCCCGATGGGGGCAGCCCATGGCTACACCTTC. This codes for CASSPMGAAHGYTF.

V is TRBV3-1 (or the pseudogene TRBV3-2) and J is TRBJ2-2, with 7 positions matching TRBD1. The J segment lost 5 bases and the V segment lost 1 base, leaving 7 bases of the junction unmatched. CDR3 length equals 16 residues. Germline V gives CDR1 LGHDT, CDR2 YNNKEL (reference sequence). The CDR3 sequence is CASSQVSSGGTGELFF. DNA for the CDR3: TGTGCCAGCAGCCAAGTCTCATCAGGGGGTACCGGGGAGCTGTTTTTT.

The gene calls are TRBV5-6 and TRBJ1-6; 10 positions match TRBD1. CDR1 is SGHDT, CDR2 YYEEEE, per germline. After removal of 3 bases from V and 6 bases from J, the junction contained 3 bases not matched to a gene. The CDR3 runs to 15 residues. The CDR3 DNA is TGTGCCAGCAGCTATGGGACAGGGGTTAATTCACCCCTCCACTTT. Its protein product is CASSYGTGVNSPLHF.

This clone was counted once. Other nucleotide sequences from this sample produce the same CDR3. This chain connects TRBV19 to TRBJ2-7, with 10 nucleotides matching TRBD2. The germline gives CDR1 LNHDA, CDR2 SQIVND (reference sequence). Trimming cost V 3 bases and J 4 bases; bases outside gene matches: 6. The CDR3 covers 15 residues. For the CDR3, the DNA is TGTGCCAGTAGTATCCAAGCGGGAGGGCCATACGAGCAGTACTTC. Translation: CASSIQAGGPYEQYF.

The table lists this clone with a few counts. This sequence joins TRBV5-1 and TRBJ1-1; TRBD1 aligns across 9 bases. V was clipped by 0 bases and J by 6 bases; unmatched bases: 3. This CDR3 has 14 residues. Germline values: CDR1 SGHRS, CDR2 YFSETQ. As DNA, the CDR3 is TGCGCCAGCAGCTTGGGCCGGACAGGGGCTGAAGCTTTCTTT. Residues: CASSLGRTGAEAFF.

The chain is built from TRBV11-2 and TRBJ1-3, with TRBD1 as a possible D gene (5 bases). The CDR3 is made up of 17 amino acids. Germline lookup yields CDR1 SGHAT and CDR2 FQNNGV. The ends were cut back, 2 bases at V and 1 base at J, with 15 bases in the middle. This CDR3 is CASSLYEQGASGNTIYF. As DNA, the CDR3 is TGTGCCAGCAGCTTATATGAGCAGGGTGCTTCTGGAAACACCATATATTTT.

This rearrangement joins TRBV2 to TRBJ1-5; tentatively, D is TRBD1 (6 bases). CDR3 length equals 13 residues. V lost 10 bases and J 7 bases, leaving 17 bases between the germline ends. Germline lookup yields CDR1 SNHLY and CDR2 FYNNEI. The CDR3 DNA follows: TGTGCCATCCACAAAGGGGGAGGGCAGCCCCAGCATTTT. The encoded protein is CAIHKGGGQPQHF. The full variable domain, its missing parts supplied by reference TRBV2 and TRBJ1-5, is EPEVTQTPSHQVTQMGQEVILRCVPISNHLYFYWYRQILGQKVEFLVSFYNNEISEKSEIFDDQFSVERPDGSNFTLKIRSTKLEDSAMYFCAIHKGGGQPQHFGDGTRLSIL.

This clone was seen more than once but under ten times. The chain couples TRBV30 to TRBJ1-2, with D maybe TRBD1 (6 bases). This CDR3 has 18 residues. V lost 2 bases to trimming and J lost 0 bases, with 22 bases between them. Germline V CDR1 and CDR2: GTSNPN, SVGIG (reference sequence). The CDR3 sequence is CAWSHRDTTLLSNYGYTF. CDR3 coding DNA: TGTGCCTGGAGTCACCGGGACACCACCCTCCTGTCTAACTATGGCTACACCTTC. Filled out from reference TRBV30 and TRBJ1-2, the complete variable domain reads SQTIHQWPATLVQPVGSPLSLECTVEGTSNPNLYWYRQAAGRGLQLLFYSVGIGQISSEVPQNLSASRPQDRQFILSSKKLLLSDSGFYLCAWSHRDTTLLSNYGYTFGSGTRLTVV.

The V and J genes are TRBV18 and TRBJ1-1; D is undetermined. V lost 0 bases and J lost 3, with 8 bases in between. The CDR3 is made up of 14 amino acids. Germline CDR1 reads KGHSH; CDR2 reads LQKENI. The CDR3 nucleotides are TGTGCCAGCTCACCACCGTATGGAGACACTGAAGCTTTCTTT. Translation gives CASSPPYGDTEAFF. Full variable domain (rest looked up from reference TRBV18 and TRBJ1-1): NAGVMQNPRHLVRRRGQEARLRCSPMKGHSHVYWYRQLPEEGLKFMVYLQKENIIDESGMPKERFSAEFPKEGPSILRIQQVVRGDSAAYFCASSPPYGDTEAFFGQGTRLTVV.